What follows are 18 T cell receptor beta chains derived from one specimen sequenced in a study of blood T cell repertoires in COVID-19. TCRdb keeps only in-frame clones here, not all; method: immunoSEQ multiplex PCR. The table includes about 150,000 clones, 75% to 90% detected once. Sequenced material: peripheral blood. Source of these receptors: a woman in her sixties or seventies with active or convalescent COVID-19.

V gene TRBV29-1 combines with J gene TRBJ1-2, with 7 bases aligning to TRBD1. J lost 5 bases, V lost 4 bases, and 7 bases had no gene match. Germline V gene lookup returns CDR1 SQVTM and CDR2 ANQGSEA. This CDR3 spans 13 amino acids. The CDR3: CSVVPTTGYGYTF. DNA of the CDR3: TGCAGCGTTGTCCCCACGACAGGGTATGGCTACACCTTC.

The V call is TRBV5-5, the J call TRBJ1-1; D perhaps matches TRBD1 (5 bases). The CDR3 loop spans 15 amino acids. Per the germline V gene, CDR1 is SGHKS and CDR2 is YYEKEE (reference sequence). V lost 0 bases to trimming and J lost 4 bases, with 13 bases between them. CDR3 region: CASSLDTGGGTEAFF. CDR3 sequence (DNA): TGTGCCAGCAGCTTGGATACGGGGGGTGGCACTGAAGCTTTCTTT.

This chain connects TRBV13 to TRBJ2-7; D unresolved. Trimming stripped 1 base from V and 7 bases from J, with 11 bases between. Germline V gene sequence: CDR1 PRHDT, CDR2 FYEKMQ (reference sequence). The CDR3 totals 13 residues. Here the CDR3 reads CASSLVQSGEQYF. The CDR3 coding sequence is TGTGCCAGCAGCTTAGTTCAGTCCGGGGAGCAGTACTTC.

The chain recombines TRBV5-1 with TRBJ2-7, with 14 bases matching TRBD2. Trimming removed 4 bases from V and 2 bases from J; junction bases left unmatched: 2. The CDR3 has 15 amino acids. CDR1 and CDR2 (germline): SGHRS, YFSETQ. CDR3: CASSQTSGGAYEQYF. DNA of the CDR3: TGCGCCAGCAGCCAGACTAGCGGGGGGGCCTACGAGCAGTACTTC.

This rearrangement joins TRBV11-3 to TRBJ1-2; D might be TRBD1 (5 bases). V was shortened by 3 bases and J by 6 bases, with 14 bases between the two germline ends. CDR3 length: 14 amino acids. Germline V gene lookup returns CDR1 SGHNT and CDR2 YENEEA. The CDR3 region is CASSFPGKSNGYTF. CDR3 nucleotide sequence: TGTGCCAGCAGCTTTCCAGGGAAGAGTAATGGCTACACCTTC.

The chain links TRBV11-2 to TRBJ1-4; no definite D call. The CDR3 contains 15 residues. The germline CDR1 and CDR2 sequences are SGHAT and FQNNGV. V dropped 8 bases and J dropped 3 bases, with 16 bases sitting between them. The CDR3 reads CASARGVAANEKLFF. The CDR3 nucleotides are TGTGCCAGCGCGCGCGGGGTAGCGGCTAATGAAAAACTGTTTTTT.

V gene TRBV19 combines with J gene TRBJ1-2; unclear D gene. This CDR3 is built from 13 residues. From germline, CDR1 is LNHDA and CDR2 SQIVND (reference sequence). The ends were cut back, 6 bases at V and 4 bases at J, with 12 bases in the middle. CDR3 coding DNA: TGTGCCAGTAGCTCCGACGCGGGCTATGGCTACACCTTC. It is translated as CASSSDAGYGYTF.

V usage is TRBV9 and J usage is TRBJ2-1; the D gene is possibly TRBD1 (6 bases). Per germline, CDR1 SGDLS and CDR2 YYNGEE. The CDR3 spans 15 residues. V was clipped by 0 bases and J by 1 base, with 8 bases between them. The CDR3 sequence is CASSVVQGSYNEQFF. The DNA for the CDR3 is TGTGCCAGCAGCGTAGTACAGGGTTCCTACAATGAGCAGTTCTTC.

Here the CDR3 reads CASSQLETGTYGYTF. CDR3 in DNA: TGCGCCAGCAGCCAATTAGAAACAGGTACCTATGGCTACACCTTC. This chain joins TRBV4-1 and TRBJ1-2, with a weak D call TRBD1 (5 bases). V was pared by 2 bases and J by 4 bases, with 14 bases between. The CDR3 is made up of 15 amino acids. Germline CDR1 is MGHRA and CDR2 is YSYEKL.

The chain uses TRBV18 and TRBJ1-1; D gene ambiguous. Per the germline V gene, CDR1 is KGHSH and CDR2 is LQKENI. Trimming took 1 base from V and 4 from J, leaving 13 bases between them. The CDR3 is 15 residues long. The CDR3 DNA follows: TGTGCCAGCTCACCACGGGCGGGAGAGTTCACTGAAGCTTTCTTT. Protein product: CASSPRAGEFTEAFF.

This chain connects TRBV10-3 to TRBJ2-2, with 7 bases fitting TRBD2. The CDR3 sequence is 15 residues long. Germline CDR1 is ENHRY and CDR2 is SYGVKD. The J segment lost 2 bases and the V segment lost 10 bases, leaving 10 bases of the junction unmatched. The CDR3 loop reads CATRGDAINTGELFF. CDR3 nucleotide sequence: TGTGCCACCCGGGGGGACGCTATCAACACCGGGGAGCTGTTTTTT.

The CDR3 here is CAGGVGNTIYF. CDR3 sequence (DNA): TGTGCCGGCGGGGTGGGAAACACCATATATTTT. The chain carries TRBV3-1 (or the pseudogene TRBV3-2) and TRBJ1-3; D not resolved. Germline-derived CDR1 and CDR2 are LGHDT and YNNKEL (reference sequence). V was cut by 11 bases and J by 4 bases, with 9 bases left in between. This CDR3 region has 11 residues.

The chain couples TRBV7-8 to TRBJ1-1; a possible D gene is TRBD1 (5 bases). The CDR3 is 13 amino acids. Trimming took off 5 bases at V and 0 bases at J, with 7 bases between the two ends. Germline CDR1 SGHVS, CDR2 FQNEAQ. This CDR3 is CASSRQMNTEAFF. The CDR3 nucleotides are TGTGCCAGCAGCCGACAGATGAACACTGAAGCTTTCTTT.

V is TRBV6-5 and J is TRBJ2-7, with 7 positions matching TRBD1. CDR1 is MNHEY, CDR2 SVGAGI, per germline. The CDR3 has 15 residues. The trim removed 5 bases at V and 8 bases at J, leaving 15 bases unmatched. CDR3: CASSLDRTGRTKQYF. The CDR3 DNA follows: TGTGCCAGCAGTCTTGACAGGACAGGCCGTACGAAGCAGTACTTC.

This chain's CDR3 is CAISASGGALTGELFF. The CDR3 DNA follows: TGTGCCATCAGTGCTAGCGGGGGGGCACTAACCGGGGAGCTGTTTTTT. This chain links TRBV10-3 with TRBJ2-2; 12 nucleotides match TRBD2. Germline V gene sequence: CDR1 ENHRY, CDR2 SYGVKD. Losses at the gene ends were 4 bases for V and 5 bases for J; bases not matched to a gene: 5. CDR3 length: 16 amino acids.

V gene TRBV7-8 combines with J gene TRBJ1-2; 8 bases align to TRBD1. With 4 bases clipped from V and 8 bases from J, the junction kept 6 bases outside the gene matches. Germline V gene data show CDR1 as SGHVS and CDR2 as FQNEAQ. This CDR3 comprises 13 residues. The CDR3 spells CASSSRTGRGYTF. The CDR3 region has the DNA TGTGCCAGCAGCTCCAGGACAGGGAGGGGCTACACCTTC.

The chain couples TRBV9 to TRBJ2-3; 7 nucleotides align to TRBD1. This CDR3 is built from 17 residues. Germline CDR1 and CDR2: SGDLS and YYNGEE. J lost 3 bases, V lost 5 bases, and 15 bases had no gene match. The CDR3 DNA reads as TGTGCCAGCAGAGCTACCTTGAGAGGGGGCGAGACAGATACGCAGTATTTT. Its protein product is CASRATLRGGETDTQYF.

J is TRBJ1-5 and V is TRBV19; maybe TRBD1 (6 bases). Germline lookup yields CDR1 LNHDA and CDR2 SQIVND (reference sequence). Trimming pared 8 bases from V and 3 bases from J, leaving 17 bases between. The CDR3 sequence is 15 residues long. The DNA of the CDR3 is TGTGCCAGTGACTTGGGGGGGCCGCTCAATCAGCCCCAGCATTTT. This codes for CASDLGGPLNQPQHF.